This T cell receptor beta chain emerged from a study of cytomegalovirus exposure and HLA in healthy donors. Use of 60 Vbeta and 13 Jbeta primers characterized the PCR. Assay used: immunoSEQ multiplex PCR; TCRdb lists only in-frame clones, some missing. The data show about 130,000 clones, approximately 9% seen once. Germline-derived CDR1 and CDR2 are LNHDA and SQIVND (reference sequence). This CDR3 has 13 residues. V was pared by 6 bases and J by 4 bases, with 12 bases between. The study's findings and limits: HLA alleles were associated with 15,000 to 20,000 TCR beta sequences in a later analysis at 0.05 false discovery rate. Other equally common chains were less clonally expanded than HLA-associated TCR beta chains, a later analysis showed. Sequence variants that were highly shared formed a cluster that was likely a sequencing artifact.

With regard to this clone: The antigen is unknown.

At collection, donors were nominally healthy, but unrecorded immune exposures were probable. The chain recombines TRBV19 with TRBJ2-5; TRBD2 might be the D (6 bases). This sequence originates from a woman aged 40 to 50 in good health and CMV-seropositive. The source material was PBMCs. The CDR3 protein is CASSGGPVETQYF. The CDR3 DNA reads TGTGCCAGTAGCGGAGGGCCCGTAGAGACCCAGTACTTC. Complete variable domain (other parts from reference TRBV19 and TRBJ2-5): DGGITQSPKYLFRKEGQNVTLSCEQNLNHDAMYWYRQDPGQGLRLIYYSQIVNDFQKGDIAEGYSVSREKKESFPLTVTSAQKNPTAFYLCASSGGPVETQYFGPGTRLLVL.